Below are 22 T cell receptor beta chains sequenced from a single sample in a study of T cells in Graves' hyperthyroidism and ophthalmopathy. There were TCR beta CDR3 regions amplified from RNA transcripts. Carried out on the TCR CDR3, a first-round RT-PCR used the HTBI primer set. TCRdb processed the multiplex PCR reads anew with MiXCR; each CDR3 protein has one entry. The data contain 540,000 or so distinct CDR3 sequences, approximately 44% of them seen just once; the ten biggest clones take up roughly 19%. The sample consisted of peripheral blood or thyroid tissue (not recorded which). These receptor sequences come from an adult woman with Graves' disease, either hyperthyroidism or ophthalmopathy (not recorded which).

This clonotype has at least ten counts. The rearrangement uses TRBV7-9 and TRBJ2-5; TRBD2 aligns across 7 bases. The CDR3 runs 16 residues. Germline V CDR1 and CDR2: SEHNR, FQNEAQ (reference sequence). Trimming cost V 0 bases and J 5 bases; bases outside gene matches: 9. The CDR3 sequence: CASSLAGGMAGETQYF. The CDR3 nucleotides read TGTGCCAGCAGCTTAGCGGGAGGGATGGCGGGCGAGACCCAGTACTTC.

The chain recombines TRBV20-1 with TRBJ1-5, with D perhaps matching TRBD1 (6 bases). Trimming took off 4 bases at V and 9 bases at J, with 10 bases between the two ends. The CDR3 runs 11 residues. Germline V lookup: CDR1 DFQATT, CDR2 SNEGSKA (reference sequence). The CDR3 region has the DNA TGCAGTGCTACAGACAGGCCGCCCCAGCATTTT. Protein product: CSATDRPPQHF.

This clonotype was found a few times. The chain couples TRBV5-5 to TRBJ2-3, with D tentatively TRBD2 (6 bases). The CDR3 totals 14 residues. Trimming removed 5 bases from V and 7 bases from J, with 17 bases in between. Germline V gene data show CDR1 as SGHKS and CDR2 as YYEKEE (reference sequence). CDR3 sequence reads: CASRVSGGGNTQYF. As DNA, the CDR3 is TGTGCCAGCAGGGTTAGCGGTGGAGGGAATACGCAGTATTTT.

The gene calls are TRBV25-1 and TRBJ1-2, with 7 bases identical to TRBD1. The CDR3 is made up of 15 amino acids. CDR1 and CDR2 (germline): MGHDK, SYGVNS. V was pared by 8 bases and J by 2 bases, with 11 bases of the junction left unmatched. CDR3 region: CASRIRTGENYGYTF. The CDR3 DNA is TGTGCCAGCCGAATCCGGACAGGAGAAAACTATGGCTACACCTTC.

Note on this clonotype: A clone one base away is much larger, so this may be a read error. V is TRBV13 and J is TRBJ2-7; possibly TRBD1 or TRBD2 for D (5 bases each). Germline V gene sequence: CDR1 PRHDT, CDR2 FYEKMQ (reference sequence). The CDR3 runs to 13 residues. Trimming shortened V by 8 bases and J by 4 bases, and 15 bases separated the two germline ends. CDR3 sequence: CASGSGTLYEQYF. CDR3 coding DNA: TGTGCCAGCGGTTCCGGGACCTTATACGAGCAGTACTTC.

Ten or more counts support this clonotype. The rearrangement uses TRBV19 and TRBJ1-1; D possibly corresponds to TRBD1 (6 bases). The V end was cut by 3 bases, the J end by 7 bases, with 9 bases between. This CDR3 has 12 residues. Germline V gene data show CDR1 as LNHDA and CDR2 as SQIVND (reference sequence). The CDR3 region has the DNA TGTGCCAGTAGTATTGTCAGGGGTGAAGCTTTCTTT. Its protein product is CASSIVRGEAFF.

In regard to this clonotype: Being one base from a much bigger clone, this may be a read error. The J gene is TRBJ2-7, the V gene TRBV6-1; D remains ambiguous. The CDR3 has 12 amino acids. V lost 5 bases, J lost 8 bases, and 13 bases lay in between. Germline V gene data show CDR1 as MNHNS and CDR2 as SASEGT. The CDR3 region has the DNA TGTGCCAGCAGTTCCCGTGGGAACAAGCAGTACTTC. This sequence encodes CASSSRGNKQYF.

The V gene is TRBV14, the J gene TRBJ1-1; 10 positions match TRBD1. J was trimmed by 4 bases and V by 4 bases; bases with no gene match: 3. Germline loops: CDR1 SGHDN, CDR2 FVKESK. This CDR3 contains 14 residues. As DNA, the CDR3 is TGTGCCAGCAGCCCGGACAGGGGGAGCACTGAAGCTTTCTTT. It codes for CASSPDRGSTEAFF.

The chain carries TRBV29-1 and TRBJ1-1; D uncertain. The CDR3 runs 14 residues. The germline gives CDR1 SQVTM, CDR2 ANQGSEA. V was trimmed by 1 base and J by 0 bases, leaving 9 bases between them. CDR3 amino acids: CSVEARDMNTEAFF. The CDR3, as DNA: TGCAGCGTTGAAGCGAGAGACATGAACACTGAAGCTTTCTTT. Using reference TRBV29-1 and TRBJ1-1 for the parts outside the CDR3, the full variable domain is SAVISQKPSRDICQRGTSLTIQCQVDSQVTMMFWYRQQPGQSLTLIATANQGSEATYESGFVIDKFPISRPNLTFSTLTVSNMSPEDSSIYLCSVEARDMNTEAFFGQGTRLTVV.

This clonotype was seen only a few times. V is TRBV7-9 and J is TRBJ1-1; D uncertain. In germline, CDR1 is SEHNR, CDR2 FQNEAQ (reference sequence). The V and J ends lost 6 bases and 7 bases respectively, with 9 bases between them. The CDR3 consists of 11 residues. The CDR3 bases are TGTGCCAGCAGTCGAATGGATGAAGCTTTCTTT. Translation: CASSRMDEAFF.

The genes are TRBV7-8 and TRBJ2-2, with a tentative D call TRBD2 (5 bases). The CDR3 is made up of 15 amino acids. V lost 3 bases and J lost 5, with 13 bases in between. Germline V gene lookup returns CDR1 SGHVS and CDR2 FQNEAQ. CDR3 sequence: CASSFSRERTGELFF. In DNA, the CDR3 is TGTGCCAGCAGCTTCTCAAGGGAGCGGACCGGGGAGCTGTTTTTT.

The gene calls are TRBV10-2 and TRBJ1-6; D gene unclear. CDR1 and CDR2 (germline): WSHSY, SAAADI. V was trimmed by 6 bases and J by 7 bases, leaving 16 bases between them. CDR3 length equals 15 residues. This CDR3 is CASRKAKIWNSPLHF. CDR3 bases: TGCGCCAGCAGGAAAGCGAAGATATGGAATTCACCCCTCCACTTT.

CDR3 sequence: CAESGSLGLAGGPYEQYF. CDR3 nucleotide sequence: TGTGCCGAATCGGGATCGCTCGGACTAGCGGGAGGGCCGTACGAGCAGTACTTC. The rearrangement uses TRBV9 and TRBJ2-7, with TRBD2 matching over 15 bases. This CDR3 is 18 amino acids long. J gave up 4 bases and V 10 bases, and 18 bases lay outside the gene matches. Germline CDR1 and CDR2: SGDLS and YYNGEE.

This chain links TRBV20-1 with TRBJ2-5; no clear D. In germline, CDR1 is DFQATT, CDR2 SNEGSKA (reference sequence). The CDR3 covers 14 residues. V lost 2 bases to trimming and J lost 4 bases, with 14 bases between them. Here the CDR3 DNA reads TGCAGTGCTAGAACTCACCCCGGGCTAGAGACCCAGTACTTC. This codes for CSARTHPGLETQYF.

This clonotype was counted at least ten times. This sequence joins TRBV7-9 and TRBJ1-5, with TRBD1 matching 7 bases. Germline V lookup: CDR1 SEHNR, CDR2 FQNEAQ (reference sequence). J was trimmed by 3 bases and V by 5 bases; bases with no gene match: 10. This CDR3 comprises 16 residues. CDR3 loop: CASSQEGGTVNQPQHF. The CDR3 DNA reads TGTGCCAGCAGCCAGGAGGGGGGGACAGTCAATCAGCCCCAGCATTTT.

The chain links TRBV7-9 to TRBJ1-2, with a tentative D call TRBD1 (6 bases). V lost 5 bases and J 2 bases, leaving 18 bases between the germline ends. This CDR3 has 16 amino acids. Germline lookup yields CDR1 SEHNR and CDR2 FQNEAQ (reference sequence). The CDR3 DNA reads as TGTGCCAGCAGCCCAGGGGCCTACAGGAGCAACTATGGCTACACCTTC. Translating gives CASSPGAYRSNYGYTF. Looking up the rest from reference TRBV7-9 and TRBJ1-2 gives the full variable domain: DTGVSQNPRHKITKRGQNVTFRCDPISEHNRLYWYRQTLGQGPEFLTYFQNEAQLEKSRLLSDRFSAERPKGSFSTLEIQRTEQGDSAMYLCASSPGAYRSNYGYTFGSGTRLTVV.

This clonotype was seen at least ten times. The chain is built from TRBV5-1 and TRBJ2-5; TRBD2 might be the D (5 bases). V shed 4 bases and J shed 9 bases, with 13 bases lying between them. In germline, CDR1 is SGHRS, CDR2 YFSETQ. The CDR3 extends over 12 amino acids. The CDR3 nucleotides read TGCGCCAGCAGCGGTAATAGCGCGGCCCAGTACTTC. It codes for CASSGNSAAQYF.

The chain employs TRBV4-1 and TRBJ1-1; D unresolved. CDR1 is MGHRA and CDR2 is YSYEKL in the germline V gene. V was shortened by 4 bases and J by 0 bases, with 15 bases between the two germline ends. The CDR3 sequence is 16 residues long. The CDR3 coding sequence is TGCGCCAGCAGCCTACGAGGGAAAGCCGTGAACACTGAAGCTTTCTTT. Its protein is CASSLRGKAVNTEAFF.

CDR3 sequence: CASTGGTGEKLFF. The CDR3 DNA follows: TGTGCCAGTACAGGGGGAACAGGAGAAAAACTGTTTTTT. The V call is TRBV2, the J call TRBJ1-4; TRBD1 matches 8 bases. V shed 9 bases and J 8 bases; nucleotides not matched to a gene: 8. The CDR3 is 13 amino acids. CDR1 and CDR2 (germline): SNHLY, FYNNEI. The full variable domain, with the rest looked up from reference TRBV2 and TRBJ1-4, is EPEVTQTPSHQVTQMGQEVILRCVPISNHLYFYWYRQILGQKVEFLVSFYNNEISEKSEIFDDQFSVERPDGSNFTLKIRSTKLEDSAMYFCASTGGTGEKLFFGSGTQLSVL.

The J gene is TRBJ2-7, the V gene TRBV15; 9 bases are a match to TRBD1. The CDR3 loop spans 15 amino acids. Germline CDR1 is LNHNV and CDR2 is YYDKDF (reference sequence). Germline trimming cut 3 bases from V and 0 bases from J; bases unmatched to any gene: 3. The CDR3 DNA reads as TGTGCCACCAGCAGCTTGACAGGGGGCTCCTACGAGCAGTACTTC. It translates to CATSSLTGGSYEQYF.

This clonotype occurred many times. In DNA, the CDR3 is TGTGCCAGCACCCCAATCGACCGGCGGCGAAACTCAAAATCCTACGAGCAGTACTTC. Translating gives CASTPIDRRRNSKSYEQYF. The J gene is TRBJ2-7, the V gene TRBV11-2, with no clear D. Trimming removed 7 bases from V and 1 base from J, with 29 bases in between. Germline V lookup: CDR1 SGHAT, CDR2 FQNNGV. The CDR3 runs to 19 residues.

The J gene is TRBJ1-1, the V gene TRBV29-1; D possibly corresponds to TRBD1 (5 bases). Trimming took 8 bases from V and 3 from J, leaving 16 bases between them. The V gene's germline CDR1 is SQVTM and CDR2 ANQGSEA. The CDR3 loop spans 13 amino acids. CDR3 region: CSLVGGGDTEAFF. CDR3 DNA: TGCAGCTTGGTTGGGGGAGGCGACACTGAAGCTTTCTTT.